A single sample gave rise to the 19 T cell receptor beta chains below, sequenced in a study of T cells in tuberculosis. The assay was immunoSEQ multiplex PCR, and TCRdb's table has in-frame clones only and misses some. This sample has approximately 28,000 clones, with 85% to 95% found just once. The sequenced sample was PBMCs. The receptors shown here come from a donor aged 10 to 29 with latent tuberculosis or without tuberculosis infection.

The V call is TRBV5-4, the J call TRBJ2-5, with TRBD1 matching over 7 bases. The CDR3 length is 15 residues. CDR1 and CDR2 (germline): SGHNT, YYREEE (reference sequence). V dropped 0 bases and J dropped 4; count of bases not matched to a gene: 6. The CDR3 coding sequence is TGTGCCAGCAGCTTGGCCGTGGACAGGACAGAGACCCAGTACTTC. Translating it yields CASSLAVDRTETQYF. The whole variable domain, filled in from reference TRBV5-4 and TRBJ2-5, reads ETGVTQSPTHLIKTRGQQVTLRCSSQSGHNTVSWYQQALGQGPQFIFQYYREEENGRGNFPPRFSGLQFPNYSSELNVNALELDDSALYLCASSLAVDRTETQYFGPGTRLLVL.

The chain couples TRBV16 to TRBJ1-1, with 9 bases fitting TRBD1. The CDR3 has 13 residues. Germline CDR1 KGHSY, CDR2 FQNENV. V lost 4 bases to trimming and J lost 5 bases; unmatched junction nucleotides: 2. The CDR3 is CASSPDRGTEAFF. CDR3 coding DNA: TGTGCCAGCAGCCCCGACAGGGGGACTGAAGCTTTCTTT. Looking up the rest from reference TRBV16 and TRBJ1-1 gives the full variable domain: GEEVAQTPKHLVRGEGQKAKLYCAPIKGHSYVFWYQQVLKNEFKFLISFQNENVFDETGMPKERFSAKCLPNSPCSLEIQATKLEDSAVYFCASSPDRGTEAFFGQGTRLTVV.

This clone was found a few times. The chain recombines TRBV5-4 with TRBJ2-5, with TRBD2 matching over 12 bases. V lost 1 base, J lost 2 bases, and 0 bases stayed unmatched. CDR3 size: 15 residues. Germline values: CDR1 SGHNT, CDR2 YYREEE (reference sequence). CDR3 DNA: TGTGCCAGCAGCTTGACTAGCGGGGGGCAAGAGACCCAGTACTTC. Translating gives CASSLTSGGQETQYF.

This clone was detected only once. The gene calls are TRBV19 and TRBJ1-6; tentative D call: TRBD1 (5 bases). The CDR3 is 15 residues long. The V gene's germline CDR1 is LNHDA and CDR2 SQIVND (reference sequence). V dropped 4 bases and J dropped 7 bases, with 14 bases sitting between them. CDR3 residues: CASSKQQVLNSPLHF. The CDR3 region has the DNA TGTGCCAGTAGTAAGCAACAGGTTTTGAATTCACCCCTCCACTTT.

The CDR3 here is CSVVRGGGGYTF. DNA for the CDR3: TGCAGCGTTGTCCGGGGTGGCGGTGGCTACACCTTC. This chain joins TRBV29-1 and TRBJ1-2, with D unclear. V was cut by 4 bases and J by 7 bases, with 13 bases left in between. Germline CDR1 is SQVTM and CDR2 is ANQGSEA. The CDR3 has 12 amino acids.

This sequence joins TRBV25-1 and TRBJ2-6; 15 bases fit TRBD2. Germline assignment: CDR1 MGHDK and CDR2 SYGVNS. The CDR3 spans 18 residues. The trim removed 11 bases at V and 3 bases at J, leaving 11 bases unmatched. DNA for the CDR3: TGTGCCGTCCTTTGGACTAGCGGGGGGGCCCATGGGGCCAACGTCCTGACTTTC. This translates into CAVLWTSGGAHGANVLTF.

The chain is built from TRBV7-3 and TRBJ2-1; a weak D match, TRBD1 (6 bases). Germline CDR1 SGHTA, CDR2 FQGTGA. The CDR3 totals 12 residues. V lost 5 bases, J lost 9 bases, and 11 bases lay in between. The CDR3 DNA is TGTGCCAGCAGCCTTAACAGGGTTGAGCAGTTCTTC. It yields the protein CASSLNRVEQFF.

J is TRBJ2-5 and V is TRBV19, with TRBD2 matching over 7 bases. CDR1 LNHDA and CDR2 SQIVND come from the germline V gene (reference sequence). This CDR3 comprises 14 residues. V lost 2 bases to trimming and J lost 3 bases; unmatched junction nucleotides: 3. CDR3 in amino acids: CASSITAGEETQYF. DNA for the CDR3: TGTGCCAGTAGTATAACGGCGGGAGAAGAGACCCAGTACTTC.

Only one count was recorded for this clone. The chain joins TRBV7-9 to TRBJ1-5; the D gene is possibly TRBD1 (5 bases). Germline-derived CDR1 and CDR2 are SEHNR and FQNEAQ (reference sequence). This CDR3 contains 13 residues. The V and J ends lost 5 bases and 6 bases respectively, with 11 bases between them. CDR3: CASSDRGGQPQHF. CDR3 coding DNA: TGTGCCAGCAGCGATAGGGGTGGTCAGCCCCAGCATTTT.

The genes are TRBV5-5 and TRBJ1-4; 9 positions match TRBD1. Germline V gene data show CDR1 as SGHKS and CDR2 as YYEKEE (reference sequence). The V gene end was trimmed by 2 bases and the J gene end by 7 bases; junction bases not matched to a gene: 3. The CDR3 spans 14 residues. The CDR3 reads CASSFSGQGEKLFF. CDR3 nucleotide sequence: TGTGCCAGCAGCTTTTCGGGACAGGGTGAAAAACTGTTTTTT.

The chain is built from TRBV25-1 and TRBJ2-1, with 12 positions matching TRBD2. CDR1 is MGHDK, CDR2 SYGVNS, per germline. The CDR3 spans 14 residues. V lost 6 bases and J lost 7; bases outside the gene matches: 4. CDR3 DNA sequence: TGTGCCAGCAGCGGACTAGCGGGAACGAATGAGCAGTTCTTC. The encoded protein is CASSGLAGTNEQFF.

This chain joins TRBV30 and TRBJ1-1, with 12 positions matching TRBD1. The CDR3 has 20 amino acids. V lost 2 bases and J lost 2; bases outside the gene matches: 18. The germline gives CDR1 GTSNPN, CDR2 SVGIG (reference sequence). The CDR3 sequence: CAWSKTGTGGILTINTEAFF. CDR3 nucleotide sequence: TGTGCCTGGAGTAAGACCGGGACAGGGGGCATTCTCACAATAAACACTGAAGCTTTCTTT.

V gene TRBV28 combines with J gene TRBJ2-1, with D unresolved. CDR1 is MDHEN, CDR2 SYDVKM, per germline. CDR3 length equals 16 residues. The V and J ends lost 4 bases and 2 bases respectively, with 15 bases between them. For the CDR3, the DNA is TGTGCCAGCAGTTCGACTGTCATTGGTCCCTACAATGAGCAGTTCTTC. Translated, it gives CASSSTVIGPYNEQFF.

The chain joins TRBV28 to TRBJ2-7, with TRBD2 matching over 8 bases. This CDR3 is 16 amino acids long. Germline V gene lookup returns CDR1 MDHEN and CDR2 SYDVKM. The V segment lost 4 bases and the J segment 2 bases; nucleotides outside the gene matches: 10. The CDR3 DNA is TGTGCCAGCAGTTCCACATCCGGACTAGCCCCCTACGAGCAGTACTTC. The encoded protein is CASSSTSGLAPYEQYF. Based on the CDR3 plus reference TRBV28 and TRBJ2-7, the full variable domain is DVKVTQSSRYLVKRTGEKVFLECVQDMDHENMFWYRQDPGLGLRLIYFSYDVKMKEKGDIPEGYSVSREKKERFSLILESASTNQTSMYLCASSSTSGLAPYEQYFGPGTRLTVT.

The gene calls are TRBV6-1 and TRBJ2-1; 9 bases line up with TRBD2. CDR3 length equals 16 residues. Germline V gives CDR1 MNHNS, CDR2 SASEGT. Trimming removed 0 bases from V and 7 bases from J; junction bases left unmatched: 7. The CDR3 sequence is CASSEAIAGASNEQFF. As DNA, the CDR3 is TGTGCCAGCAGTGAAGCCATAGCGGGAGCTTCAAATGAGCAGTTCTTC.

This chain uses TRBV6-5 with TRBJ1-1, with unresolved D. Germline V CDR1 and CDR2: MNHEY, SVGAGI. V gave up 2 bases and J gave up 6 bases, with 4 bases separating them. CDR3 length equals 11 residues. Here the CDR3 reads CASSYLSEAFF. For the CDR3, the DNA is TGTGCCAGCAGTTACCTCTCTGAAGCTTTCTTT.

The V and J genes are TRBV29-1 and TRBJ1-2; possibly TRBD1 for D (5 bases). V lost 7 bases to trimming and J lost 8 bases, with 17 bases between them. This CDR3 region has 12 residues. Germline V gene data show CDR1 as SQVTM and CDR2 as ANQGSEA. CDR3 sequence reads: CSGTGTSFGYTF. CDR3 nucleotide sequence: TGCAGCGGCACCGGGACTTCTTTCGGCTACACCTTC.

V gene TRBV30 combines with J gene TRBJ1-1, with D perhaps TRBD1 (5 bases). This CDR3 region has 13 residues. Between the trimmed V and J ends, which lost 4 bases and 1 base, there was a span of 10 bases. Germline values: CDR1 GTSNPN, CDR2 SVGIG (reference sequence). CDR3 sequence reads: CAWTSQGNTEAFF. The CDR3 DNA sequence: TGTGCCTGGACCTCCCAGGGGAACACTGAAGCTTTCTTT.

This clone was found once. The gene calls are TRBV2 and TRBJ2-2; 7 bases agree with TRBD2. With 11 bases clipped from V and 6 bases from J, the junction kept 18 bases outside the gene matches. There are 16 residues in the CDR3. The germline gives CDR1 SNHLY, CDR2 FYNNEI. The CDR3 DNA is TGTGCCGGAGGGCGGGGGAGGTACGAACGTGCCGGGGAGCTGTTTTTT. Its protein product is CAGGRGRYERAGELFF.